This TCR beta chain appears in the sequencing data of a study of shared clonotypes between healthy human individuals. In the study overall: A couple of female and a few male donors aged 18 to 49 were enrolled.

Methods used by the authors: ImmunoSEQ only sent back junction sequences with no quality scores, so filtering was done differently. Generated by immunoSEQ multiplex PCR, the TCRdb table keeps only in-frame clones and is missing some. That table furnishes V, J and clone size, whereas the DNA furnished D and trimming. The sample has about 2 million clones, roughly 95% seen once. The receptor was derived from a man between 18 and 35 years old in good health. The source material was naive CD4+ T cells sorted from blood. Stated subset: CD45RA+ positively selected.

The CDR3 loop is CASSEEEGTEAFF. The CDR3 DNA is TGTGCCAGCAGTGAAGAGGAGGGGACTGAAGCTTTCTTT. This chain uses TRBV6-4 with TRBJ1-1, with D possibly TRBD1 on 5 matching bases. Germline CDR1 MRHNA, CDR2 SNTAGT. The CDR3 spans 13 residues. V lost 3 bases and J lost 5, with 10 bases in between.